The clone carrying this T cell receptor beta chain turned up a few times. The data are from a study of blood T cell repertoires in COVID-19. As for the study in general: Researchers got acute and convalescent COVID-19 samples from the United States, Italy and Spain. From T cells, B-cell-depleted T cells, or PBMCs came the material, which was cDNA or gDNA.

Study processing details: Researchers report that nucleated cell counts were estimated from reference gene primer amplification. Here immunoSEQ multiplex PCR was the method, and the copy in TCRdb shows in-frame clones only, minus some. Clone size and the V and J calls come from that table; the DNA yielded D and trimming. The sample has 130,000 to 150,000 clones, approximately 84% seen once. V dropped 7 bases and J dropped 5 bases, with 17 bases sitting between them. Per the germline V gene, CDR1 is MNHEY and CDR2 is SVGAGI. The CDR3 runs to 14 residues. The chain employs TRBV6-5 and TRBJ2-5; D not certain. The TCR sequence derives from a woman aged 55 to 70 with acute or convalescent COVID-19. Sample: peripheral blood. This CDR3 reads CASMVAVGYETQYF. In nucleotides, the CDR3 is TGTGCCAGCATGGTAGCTGTCGGTTACGAGACCCAGTACTTC.